These T cell receptor beta chains were read from a single sample in a study of T cells in Graves' hyperthyroidism and ophthalmopathy. Using its own MiXCR run on the multiplex PCR reads, TCRdb lists one record per CDR3 protein. Among approximately 640,000 distinct CDR3 sequences listed, just under 45% were seen once. The source material was peripheral blood or thyroid tissue (not recorded which). The receptors were gathered from an adult man with Graves' disease, either hyperthyroidism or ophthalmopathy (not recorded which). Both conserved end residues are part of each CDR3. A D gene is named only where the DNA matches it firmly. Size values are once, few and many counts, or a class for expanded clones, and some rows have none.

j_gene: TRBJ1-3
d_gene: .
abundance: .
v_gene: TRBV2
CDR3nt: TGTGCCAGCAGTGACGGGGCCGGTGGGGTCTCTGGAAACACCATATATTTT
CDR3aa: CASSDGAGGVSGNTIYF

j_gene: TRBJ1-6
d_gene: .
abundance: many
v_gene: TRBV7-6
CDR3nt: TGTGCCAGCAGCCTAAGACAGCTCAATTCACCCCTCCACTTT
CDR3aa: CASSLRQLNSPLHF

j_gene: TRBJ1-1
d_gene: .
abundance: many
v_gene: TRBV2
CDR3nt: TGTGCCAGCAGTCGGCCAGGGGAAGCTGGAAACACTGAAGCTTTCTTT
CDR3aa: CASSRPGEAGNTEAFF

j_gene: TRBJ2-5
d_gene: TRBD1
abundance: few
v_gene: TRBV2
CDR3nt: TGTGCCAGCAGTGAGGACAGGGAGAGAGGGCAAGAGACCCAGTACTTC
CDR3aa: CASSEDRERGQETQYF

j_gene: TRBJ1-5
d_gene: .
abundance: many
v_gene: TRBV5-1
CDR3nt: TGCGCCAGCAGCCCGGGCGGGGGTGGGCAGCCCCAGCATTTT
CDR3aa: CASSPGGGGQPQHF

j_gene: TRBJ1-1
d_gene: .
abundance: .
v_gene: TRBV29-1
CDR3nt: TGCAGCGAGAACGATGGGCCTGAAGCTTTCTTT
CDR3aa: CSENDGPEAFF

j_gene: TRBJ1-5
d_gene: .
abundance: many
v_gene: TRBV9
CDR3nt: TGTGCCAGCAGCGTACTTGGGGAGTACGGTCAGCCCCAGCATTTT
CDR3aa: CASSVLGEYGQPQHF

j_gene: TRBJ2-5
d_gene: .
abundance: .
v_gene: TRBV9
CDR3nt: TGTGCCAGCAGCGTGACAGCTCAAGAGACCCAGTACTTC
CDR3aa: CASSVTAQETQYF

j_gene: TRBJ1-1
d_gene: .
abundance: .
v_gene: TRBV10-3
CDR3nt: TGTGCCATCAGTGTTCTGGGGGGATTGGCTTTCTTT
CDR3aa: CAISVLGGLAFF

j_gene: TRBJ1-1
d_gene: .
abundance: few
v_gene: TRBV2
CDR3nt: TGTGCCAGCACCCGGGGGGAGGCGGACACTGAAGCTTTCTTT
CDR3aa: CASTRGEADTEAFF

j_gene: TRBJ2-5
d_gene: TRBD1
abundance: once
v_gene: TRBV9
CDR3nt: TGTGCCAGCAGCCTCCGGGACAGGGTGGATGAGACCCAGTACTTC
CDR3aa: CASSLRDRVDETQYF

j_gene: TRBJ1-1
d_gene: .
abundance: many
v_gene: TRBV29-1
CDR3nt: TGCAGCGCCGCCAGTATGAACACTGAAGCTTTCTTT
CDR3aa: CSAASMNTEAFF

j_gene: TRBJ1-1
d_gene: .
abundance: .
v_gene: TRBV10-3
CDR3nt: TGTGCCATCAGTGGGGAGGTGGGGTACACTGAAGCTTTCTTT
CDR3aa: CAISGEVGYTEAFF